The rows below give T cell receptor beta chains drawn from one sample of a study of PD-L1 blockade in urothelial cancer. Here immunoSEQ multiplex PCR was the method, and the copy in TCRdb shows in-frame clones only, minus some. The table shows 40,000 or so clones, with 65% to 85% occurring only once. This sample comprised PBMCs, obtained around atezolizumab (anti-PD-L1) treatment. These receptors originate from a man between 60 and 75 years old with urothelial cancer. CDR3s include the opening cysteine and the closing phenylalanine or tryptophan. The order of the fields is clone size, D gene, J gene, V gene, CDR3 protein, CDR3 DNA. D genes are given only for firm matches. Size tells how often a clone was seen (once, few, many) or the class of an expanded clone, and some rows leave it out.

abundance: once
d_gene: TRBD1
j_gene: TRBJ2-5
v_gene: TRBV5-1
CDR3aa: CASSGTGGWSETQYF
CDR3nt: TGCGCCAGCAGCGGGACAGGGGGCTGGTCAGAGACCCAGTACTTC

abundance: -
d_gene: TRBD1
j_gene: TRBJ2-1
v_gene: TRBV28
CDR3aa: CASTTLKNPGTGNEQFF
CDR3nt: TGTGCCAGCACTACCCTAAAAAACCCCGGGACAGGGAACGAGCAGTTCTTC

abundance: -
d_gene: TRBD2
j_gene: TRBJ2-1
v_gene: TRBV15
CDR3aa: CATSREFSGRGASYNEQFF
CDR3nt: TGTGCCACCAGCAGAGAATTCAGTGGGCGGGGGGCGTCCTACAATGAGCAGTTCTTC

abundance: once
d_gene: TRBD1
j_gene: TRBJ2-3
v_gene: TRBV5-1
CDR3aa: CASRGRGQEDTQYF
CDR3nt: TGCGCCAGCAGGGGAAGGGGGCAAGAAGATACGCAGTATTTT

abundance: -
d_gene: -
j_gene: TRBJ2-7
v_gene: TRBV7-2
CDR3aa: CASRAGTLYEQYF
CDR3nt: TGTGCCAGCAGGGCCGGGACACTTTACGAGCAGTACTTC

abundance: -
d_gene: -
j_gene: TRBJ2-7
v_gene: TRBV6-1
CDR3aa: CASNRGSNEQYF
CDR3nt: TGTGCCAGCAACCGGGGGAGCAACGAGCAGTACTTC

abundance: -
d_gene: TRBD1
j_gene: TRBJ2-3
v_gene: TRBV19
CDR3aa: CASSIIGTASTDTQYF
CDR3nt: TGTGCCAGTAGTATTATAGGGACAGCAAGCACAGATACGCAGTATTTT

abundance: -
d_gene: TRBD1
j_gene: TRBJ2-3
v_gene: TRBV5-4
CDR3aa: CASSPPGQGTDTQYF
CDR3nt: TGTGCCAGCAGTCCCCCGGGACAGGGCACAGATACGCAGTATTTT

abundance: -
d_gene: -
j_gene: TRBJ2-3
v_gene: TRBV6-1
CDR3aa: CASSDSGEGGGWSDTQYF
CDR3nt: TGTGCCAGCAGTGATTCCGGGGAGGGGGGGGGTTGGTCAGATACGCAGTATTTT

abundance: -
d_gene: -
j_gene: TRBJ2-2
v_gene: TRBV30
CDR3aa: CAWTGNEDTGELFF
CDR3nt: TGTGCCTGGACGGGGAATGAGGACACCGGGGAGCTGTTTTTT

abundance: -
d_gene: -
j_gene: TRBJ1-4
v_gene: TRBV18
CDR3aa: CASSPSAGNEKLFF
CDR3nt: TGTGCCAGCTCACCGTCGGCAGGCAATGAAAAACTGTTTTTT

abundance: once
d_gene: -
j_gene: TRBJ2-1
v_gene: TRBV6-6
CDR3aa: CASRPNSYNEQFF
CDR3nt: TGTGCCAGCAGACCTAATTCCTACAATGAGCAGTTCTTC

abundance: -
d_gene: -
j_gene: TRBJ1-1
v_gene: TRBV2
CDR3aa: CASGGGREAFF
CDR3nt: TGTGCCAGCGGGGGGGGAAGAGAAGCTTTCTTT

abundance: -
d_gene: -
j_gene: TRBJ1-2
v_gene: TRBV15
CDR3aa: CATSRGRVNSNYGYTF
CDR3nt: TGTGCCACCAGCAGAGGCAGGGTCAATTCTAACTATGGCTACACCTTC

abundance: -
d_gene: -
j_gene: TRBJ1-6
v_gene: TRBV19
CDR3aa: CASSQWRGSYNSPLHF
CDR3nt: TGTGCCAGTAGCCAATGGCGGGGCTCCTATAATTCACCCCTCCACTTT

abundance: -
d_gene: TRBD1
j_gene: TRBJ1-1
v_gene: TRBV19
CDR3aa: CASSMGTGWNTEAFF
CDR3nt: TGTGCCAGTAGTATGGGGACAGGGTGGAACACTGAAGCTTTCTTT

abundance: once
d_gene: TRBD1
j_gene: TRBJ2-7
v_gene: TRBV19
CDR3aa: CASNSNRDRGHEQYF
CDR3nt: TGTGCCAGCAACTCTAACCGGGACAGGGGGCATGAGCAGTACTTC

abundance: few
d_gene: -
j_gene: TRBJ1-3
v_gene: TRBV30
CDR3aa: CAWNLGGVGNTIYF
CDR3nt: TGTGCCTGGAACCTCGGGGGGGTGGGAAACACCATATATTTT

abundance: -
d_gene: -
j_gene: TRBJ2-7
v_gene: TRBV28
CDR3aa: CASSSSTDYYEQYF
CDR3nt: TGTGCCAGCAGTTCCTCGACAGATTACTACGAGCAGTACTTC

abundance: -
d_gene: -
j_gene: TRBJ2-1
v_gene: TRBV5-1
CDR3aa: CASSLYLGSSYNEQFF
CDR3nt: TGCGCCAGCAGCTTGTATTTAGGGAGCTCCTACAATGAGCAGTTCTTC

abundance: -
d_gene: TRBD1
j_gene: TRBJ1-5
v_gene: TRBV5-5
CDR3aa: CASSLETGAQPQHF
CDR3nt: TGTGCCAGCAGCTTGGAGACAGGGGCTCAGCCCCAGCATTTT

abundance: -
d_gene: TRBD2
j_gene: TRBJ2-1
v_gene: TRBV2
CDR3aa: CASRRGLAGAFDNEQFF
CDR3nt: TGTGCCAGCAGAAGGGGACTAGCGGGGGCGTTCGACAATGAGCAGTTCTTC

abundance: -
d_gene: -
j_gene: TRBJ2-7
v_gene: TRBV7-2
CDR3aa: CASSLSSGRGYEQYF
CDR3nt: TGTGCCAGCAGCTTAAGTTCGGGTCGTGGCTACGAGCAGTACTTC

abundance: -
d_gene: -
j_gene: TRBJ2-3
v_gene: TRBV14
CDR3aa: CASSQTPYSTDTQYF
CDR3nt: TGTGCCAGCAGCCAAACACCGTATAGCACAGATACGCAGTATTTT

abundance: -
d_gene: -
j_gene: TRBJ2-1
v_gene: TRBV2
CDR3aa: CASSVPGVDEQFF
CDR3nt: TGTGCCAGCAGTGTCCCCGGAGTGGATGAGCAGTTCTTC

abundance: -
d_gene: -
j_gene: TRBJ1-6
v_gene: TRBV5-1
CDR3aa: CASSPTEDNSPLHF
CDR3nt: TGCGCCAGCAGTCCGACAGAAGATAATTCACCCCTCCACTTT

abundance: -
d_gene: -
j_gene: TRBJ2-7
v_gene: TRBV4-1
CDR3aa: CASSQTAMDYEQYF
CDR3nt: TGCGCCAGCAGCCAGACAGCAATGGACTACGAGCAGTACTTC

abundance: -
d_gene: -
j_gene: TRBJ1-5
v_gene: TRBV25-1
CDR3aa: CASRDSIQPQHF
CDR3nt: TGTGCCAGCCGAGACAGTATTCAGCCCCAGCATTTT

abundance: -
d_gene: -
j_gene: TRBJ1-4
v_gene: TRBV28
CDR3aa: CASSRDGGLEKLFF
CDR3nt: TGTGCCAGCAGCCGCGACGGAGGTCTGGAAAAACTGTTTTTT

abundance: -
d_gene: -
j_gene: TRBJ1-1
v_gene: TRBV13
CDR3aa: CASSLGRGSITEAFF
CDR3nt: TGTGCCAGCAGCTTAGGCCGGGGGTCGATCACTGAAGCTTTCTTT

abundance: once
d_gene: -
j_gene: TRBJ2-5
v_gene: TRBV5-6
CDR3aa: CASSSGGSQETQYF
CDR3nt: TGTGCCAGCAGCTCGGGGGGCTCCCAAGAGACCCAGTACTTC

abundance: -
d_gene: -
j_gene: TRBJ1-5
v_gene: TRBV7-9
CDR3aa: CASSLGVAGGEGNQPQHF
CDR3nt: TGTGCCAGCAGCTTAGGGGTAGCGGGGGGCGAGGGCAATCAGCCCCAGCATTTT

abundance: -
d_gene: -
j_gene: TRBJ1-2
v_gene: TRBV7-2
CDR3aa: CASSLVVSPDYGYTF
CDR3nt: TGTGCCAGCAGCTTAGTTGTTTCCCCCGACTATGGCTACACCTTC

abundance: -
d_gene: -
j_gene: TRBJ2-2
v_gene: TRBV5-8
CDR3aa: CASSIQGSGELFF
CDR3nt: TGTGCCAGCAGCATCCAGGGTTCCGGGGAGCTGTTTTTT

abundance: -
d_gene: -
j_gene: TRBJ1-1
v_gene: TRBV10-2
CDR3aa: CASLSGQTIEAFF
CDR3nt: TGCGCCAGCCTATCTGGACAGACAATCGAAGCTTTCTTT

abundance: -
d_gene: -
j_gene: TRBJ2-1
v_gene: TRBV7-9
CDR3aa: CASGIDSHNEQFF
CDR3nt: TGTGCCAGCGGAATCGACAGTCACAATGAGCAGTTCTTC

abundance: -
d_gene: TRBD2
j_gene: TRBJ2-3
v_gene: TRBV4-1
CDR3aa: CASSQARGGPRATDTQYF
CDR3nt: TGCGCCAGCAGCCAAGCTCGGGGGGGGCCGAGAGCGACAGATACGCAGTATTTT

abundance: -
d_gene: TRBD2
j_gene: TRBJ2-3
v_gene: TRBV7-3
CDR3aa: CASSLAGGPRDTQYF
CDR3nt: TGTGCCAGCAGCCTAGCGGGGGGGCCCCGAGATACGCAGTATTTT

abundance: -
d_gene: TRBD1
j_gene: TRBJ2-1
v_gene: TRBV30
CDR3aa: CAWRADRGHGNEQFF
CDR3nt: TGTGCCTGGAGGGCCGACAGGGGGCACGGCAATGAGCAGTTCTTC

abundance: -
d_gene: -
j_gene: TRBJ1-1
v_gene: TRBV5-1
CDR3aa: CASSLLIPGMDTEAFF
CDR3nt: TGCGCCAGCAGCTTGTTGATTCCAGGCATGGACACTGAAGCTTTCTTT

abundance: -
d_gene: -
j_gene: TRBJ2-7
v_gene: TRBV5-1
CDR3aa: CASSPPGSGTSTYEQYF
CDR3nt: TGCGCCAGCAGCCCGCCTGGTTCCGGGACTTCGACCTACGAGCAGTACTTC

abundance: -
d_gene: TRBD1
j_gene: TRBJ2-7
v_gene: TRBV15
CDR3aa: CATSRGLGTGALEQYF
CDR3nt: TGTGCCACCAGCAGAGGTCTGGGGACAGGGGCTCTCGAGCAGTACTTC

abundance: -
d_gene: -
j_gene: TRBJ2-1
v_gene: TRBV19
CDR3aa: CASSRGRHNEQFF
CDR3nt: TGTGCCAGTAGCAGGGGAAGACACAATGAGCAGTTCTTC

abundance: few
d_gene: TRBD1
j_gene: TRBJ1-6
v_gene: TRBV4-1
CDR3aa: CASSGGTGLNGINSPLHF
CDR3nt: TGCGCCAGCAGCGGAGGGACAGGGTTGAACGGGATCAATTCACCCCTCCACTTT

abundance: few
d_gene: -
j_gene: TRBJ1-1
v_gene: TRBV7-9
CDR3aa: CASSFYDYEDTEAFF
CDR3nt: TGTGCCAGCAGCTTTTATGACTATGAAGACACTGAAGCTTTCTTT

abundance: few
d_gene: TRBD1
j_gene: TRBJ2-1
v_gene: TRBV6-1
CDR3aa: CASSEGTGKVF
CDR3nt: TGTGCCAGCAGTGAGGGGACAGGGAAGGTCTTC

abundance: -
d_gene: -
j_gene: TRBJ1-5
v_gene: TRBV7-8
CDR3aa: CASSLGVGAGEARKPQHF
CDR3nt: TGTGCCAGCAGCTTAGGAGTAGGGGCAGGGGAAGCCAGAAAGCCCCAGCATTTT

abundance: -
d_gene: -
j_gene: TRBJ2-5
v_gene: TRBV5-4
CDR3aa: CASSLDSPFLQGKETQYF
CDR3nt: TGTGCCAGCAGCTTGGATTCCCCTTTTCTTCAGGGGAAGGAGACCCAGTACTTC

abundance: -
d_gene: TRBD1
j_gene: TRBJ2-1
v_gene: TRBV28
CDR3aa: CASRTDRGYNEQFF
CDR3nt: TGTGCCAGCAGAACCGACAGGGGGTACAATGAGCAGTTCTTC

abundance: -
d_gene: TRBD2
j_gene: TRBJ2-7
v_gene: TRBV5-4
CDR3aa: CASSPGGRSSYEQYF
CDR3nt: TGTGCCAGCAGTCCGGGGGGGCGGAGCTCCTACGAGCAGTACTTC

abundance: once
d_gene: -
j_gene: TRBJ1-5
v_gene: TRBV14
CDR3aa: CASSQKGVGGDGPQHF
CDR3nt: TGTGCCAGCAGCCAAAAGGGAGTCGGGGGGGACGGGCCCCAGCATTTT

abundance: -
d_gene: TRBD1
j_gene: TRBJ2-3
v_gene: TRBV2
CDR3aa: CASSGGQQSTDTQYF
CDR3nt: TGTGCCAGCAGTGGGGGACAGCAAAGCACAGATACGCAGTATTTT

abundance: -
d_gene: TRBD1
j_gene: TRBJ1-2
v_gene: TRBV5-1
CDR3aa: CASSLPSPTGYGYTF
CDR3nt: TGCGCCAGCTCCTTGCCGAGCCCGACAGGGTACGGCTACACCTTC

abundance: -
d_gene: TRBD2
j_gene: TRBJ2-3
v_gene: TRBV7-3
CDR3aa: CASSPLAGGSTDTQYF
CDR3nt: TGTGCCAGCAGCCCCCTAGCGGGGGGGAGCACAGATACGCAGTATTTT